This T cell receptor beta chain was captured in a study of cytomegalovirus exposure and HLA in healthy donors. Researchers ran the PCR with 60 Vbeta and 13 Jbeta primers. Clones were read by immunoSEQ multiplex PCR, and TCRdb kept only the in-frame ones, dropping some. The sample includes over 130,000 clones, 65% to 85% seen only once; the top ten take approximately 2.3%. There were likely unrecorded immune exposures, though donors were nominally healthy when sampled. Study results and caveats: Cytomegalovirus association was listed for about 180 TCR beta chains. Trimming of TCR beta V- and J-genes showed a link, identified in a later analysis, to a missense DCLRE1C variant.

A single count supports this clone. As yet, its antigen is unknown. Sample: PBMCs. The TCR was taken from a male donor in good health and CMV-seronegative.

CDR3 nucleotide sequence: TGTGCCAGCAGACCTAAGACAGGGGCCATGAACACTGAAGCTTTCTTT. It specifies CASRPKTGAMNTEAFF. The J gene is TRBJ1-1, the V gene TRBV7-9; 8 bases line up with TRBD1. From germline, CDR1 is SEHNR and CDR2 FQNEAQ (reference sequence). This CDR3 contains 16 residues. The V gene end was trimmed by 6 bases and the J gene end by 0 bases; junction bases not matched to a gene: 9.